A selection of T cell receptor beta chains follows, all from one sample in a study of T cells in Graves' hyperthyroidism and ophthalmopathy. From the multiplex PCR reads, TCRdb called clonotypes with MiXCR, one entry per CDR3 protein. Among 45,000 to 75,000 distinct CDR3 sequences listed, about 49% were seen once. The sample comprised blood. The receptors originated from a woman aged 30 to 39 with Graves' ophthalmopathy. The CDR3 runs from the conserved cysteine through the conserved F or W. The D gene is left open where the match is weak. Size is stated for part of the rows, as once, few or many counts, or as a class when the clone is expanded.

abundance	v_gene	j_gene	d_gene	CDR3aa	CDR3nt
NA	TRBV28	TRBJ1-5	NA	CASSQGPLNSNQPQHF	TGTGCCAGCAGCCAGGGGCCACTTAATAGCAATCAGCCCCAGCATTTT
many	TRBV9	TRBJ2-6	NA	CASTVNGANVLTF	TGTGCCAGCACGGTTAATGGGGCCAACGTCCTGACTTTC
many	TRBV9	TRBJ2-7	NA	CASSVGGPPVYEQYF	TGTGCCAGCAGCGTTGGAGGGCCGCCCGTTTACGAGCAGTACTTC
many	TRBV28	TRBJ1-3	NA	CASSLGSWSGNTIYF	TGTGCCAGCAGTTTAGGGTCGTGGTCTGGAAACACCATATATTTT
many	TRBV30	TRBJ1-2	NA	CAWSASIEAPAF	TGTGCCTGGAGTGCCAGCATAGAGGCCCCAGCCTTC
NA	TRBV2	TRBJ2-7	NA	CASLRGRGFSEQYF	TGTGCCAGCCTGCGGGGCAGGGGTTTCTCCGAGCAGTACTTC
NA	TRBV4-1	TRBJ2-1	NA	CASSQEGAQGVDEQIF	TGCGCCAGCAGCCAAGAAGGGGCACAAGGGGTCGATGAGCAGATCTTC
many	TRBV9	TRBJ2-1	NA	CASSSGPIDEQFF	TGTGCCAGCAGCTCGGGACCGATCGATGAGCAGTTCTTC
NA	TRBV10-3	TRBJ1-2	TRBD1	CAIGAGGNGYTF	TGTGCCATCGGGGCAGGGGGCAATGGCTACACCTTC
NA	TRBV7-8	TRBJ2-5	TRBD2	CASSLARGGSQPQYF	TGTGCCAGCAGCTTAGCGCGGGGAGGGTCTCAGCCCCAGTACTTC
many	TRBV4-2	TRBJ2-5	NA	CASSQVQEETQYF	TGTGCCAGCAGCCAAGTGCAAGAGGAGACCCAGTACTTC
many	TRBV7-2	TRBJ1-1	NA	CASGRQLNTEAFF	TGTGCCAGCGGACGACAGCTGAACACTGAAGCTTTCTTT
many	TRBV10-3	TRBJ1-1	NA	CAISELGVRGTEAFF	TGTGCCATCAGTGAGTTAGGGGTCAGGGGCACTGAAGCTTTCTTT
NA	TRBV29-1	TRBJ1-5	NA	CSVDGAGQPQHF	TGCAGCGTAGACGGGGCGGGCCAGCCCCAGCATTTT
NA	TRBV29-1	TRBJ2-1	NA	CSAEEDSYNGQFF	TGCAGCGCTGAAGAGGACTCCTACAATGGGCAGTTCTTC
many	TRBV9	TRBJ2-2	NA	CASSVGGGTGELFF	TGTGCCAGCAGCGTAGGTGGGGGAACCGGGGAGCTGTTTTTT